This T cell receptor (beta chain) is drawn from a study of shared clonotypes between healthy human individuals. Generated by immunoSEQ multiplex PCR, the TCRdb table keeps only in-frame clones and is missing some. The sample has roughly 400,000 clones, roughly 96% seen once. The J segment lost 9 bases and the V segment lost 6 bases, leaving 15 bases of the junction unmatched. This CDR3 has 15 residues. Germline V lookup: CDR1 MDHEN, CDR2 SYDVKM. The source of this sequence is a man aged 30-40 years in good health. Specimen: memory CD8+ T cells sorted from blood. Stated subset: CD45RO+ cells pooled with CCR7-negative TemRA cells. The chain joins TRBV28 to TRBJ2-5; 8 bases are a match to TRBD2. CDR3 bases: TGTGCCAGCAGCACCCCGGGACTCCCGGGAGGGCCCCAGTACTTC. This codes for CASSTPGLPGGPQYF.